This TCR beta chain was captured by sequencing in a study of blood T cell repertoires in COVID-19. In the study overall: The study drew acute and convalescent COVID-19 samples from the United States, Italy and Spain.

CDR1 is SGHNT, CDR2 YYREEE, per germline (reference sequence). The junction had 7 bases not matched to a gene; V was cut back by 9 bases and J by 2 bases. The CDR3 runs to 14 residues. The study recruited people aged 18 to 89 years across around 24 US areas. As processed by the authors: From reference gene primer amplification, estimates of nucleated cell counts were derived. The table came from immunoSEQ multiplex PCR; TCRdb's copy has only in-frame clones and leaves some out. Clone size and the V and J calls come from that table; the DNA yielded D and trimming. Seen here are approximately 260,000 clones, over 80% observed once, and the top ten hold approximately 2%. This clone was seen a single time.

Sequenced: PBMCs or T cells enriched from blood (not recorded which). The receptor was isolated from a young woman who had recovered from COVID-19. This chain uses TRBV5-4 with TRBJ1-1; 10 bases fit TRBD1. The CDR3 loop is CATQTGGLNTEAFF. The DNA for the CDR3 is TGTGCCACCCAGACAGGGGGCCTTAACACTGAAGCTTTCTTT.